These 21 T cell receptor beta chains were all obtained from the same sample, sequenced in a study of blood T cells in healthy people across ages. A sample-barcoded 5' primer and a J-beta primer mix were used in a second PCR of about 6 to 11 cycles. TCRdb re-called the 5' RACE reads through MiXCR, storing one row per CDR3 protein. The sample holds fewer than 1 million distinct CDR3 sequences, approximately 44% seen once. The specimen was blood. These receptors all come from a man between 60 and 75 years old in good health.

V usage is TRBV29-1 and J usage is TRBJ1-4; D gene ambiguous. CDR1 SQVTM and CDR2 ANQGSEA come from the germline V gene. The CDR3 consists of 13 residues. Trimming removed 4 bases at V and 3 bases at J, with 9 bases between. CDR3 nucleotides: TGCAGCGTTGGAGTAGCAGCTAATGAAAAACTGTTTTTT. Its protein is CSVGVAANEKLFF.

This clonotype was seen a single time. V gene TRBV20-1 combines with J gene TRBJ2-1, with 10 bases that match TRBD1. The germline CDR1 and CDR2 sequences are DFQATT and SNEGSKA (reference sequence). The trim removed 5 bases at V and 8 bases at J, leaving 12 bases unmatched. The CDR3 loop spans 15 amino acids. The CDR3 is CSALGLGQGIDEQFF. The DNA for the CDR3 is TGCAGTGCTTTAGGTTTGGGACAGGGGATTGATGAGCAGTTCTTC.

V is TRBV27 and J is TRBJ2-1; TRBD2 matches at 9 bases. V was clipped by 5 bases and J by 5 bases; unmatched bases: 7. Germline CDR1 and CDR2: MNHEY and SMNVEV (reference sequence). CDR3 size: 15 residues. The CDR3 DNA follows: TGTGCCAGCAGTCGCCCTAGCGGGACCGACAATGAGCAGTTCTTC. Its protein product is CASSRPSGTDNEQFF.

In this sample, this clonotype turned up many times. The chain carries TRBV6-2 or TRBV6-3 and TRBJ2-3; 7 positions match TRBD1. The CDR3 length is 14 residues. The trim removed 6 bases at V and 1 base at J, leaving 4 bases unmatched. The germline V gene has CDR1 MNHEY and CDR2 SVGEGT. The CDR3 loop is CASSSTGGTDTQYF. DNA for the CDR3: TGTGCCAGCAGCTCCACAGGGGGCACAGATACGCAGTATTTT.

The gene calls are TRBV6-1 and TRBJ2-1; 12 bases align to TRBD2. Per germline, CDR1 MNHNS and CDR2 SASEGT. The CDR3 is made up of 16 amino acids. Trimming at V came to 7 bases and at J to 6 bases, leaving 10 bases not matched to a gene. CDR3 region: CASMRLAGGRSNEQFF. DNA of the CDR3: TGTGCCAGCATGAGGCTAGCGGGGGGGCGGTCCAATGAGCAGTTCTTC.

This clonotype was recorded a few times. This chain joins TRBV7-2 and TRBJ2-1, with 10 bases that match TRBD1. Germline V gene data show CDR1 as SGHTA and CDR2 as FQGNSA. V shed 4 bases, J shed 3 bases, and the junction held 9 bases outside the gene matches. The CDR3 totals 17 residues. CDR3 nucleotides: TGTGCCAGCAGCTCAAGGGGACAGGGGTTAATCTACAATGAGCAGTTCTTC. It yields the protein CASSSRGQGLIYNEQFF.

The chain employs TRBV5-1 and TRBJ1-1, with D unresolved. The CDR3 runs to 15 residues. V lost 4 bases and J lost 5, with 18 bases in between. The germline CDR1 and CDR2 sequences are SGHRS and YFSETQ. The CDR3 DNA follows: TGCGCCAGCAGCCTCCCTCCGAATTTGAGGACTGAAGCTTTCTTT. Its translation: CASSLPPNLRTEAFF.

V is TRBV6-6 and J is TRBJ2-7; 12 nucleotides line up with TRBD1. Per the germline V gene, CDR1 is MNHNY and CDR2 is SVGAGI (reference sequence). This CDR3 spans 16 amino acids. Germline trimming cut 6 bases from V and 7 bases from J; bases unmatched to any gene: 13. The CDR3 DNA is TGTGCCAGCAGCCTCGATCCGGGACAGGGGGCGAGGGAGCAGTACTTC. Its protein is CASSLDPGQGAREQYF.

This clonotype has more than one count but fewer than ten. The chain recombines TRBV7-2 with TRBJ2-7; no clear D. The CDR3 is 18 residues long. V lost 4 bases and J 3 bases, leaving 25 bases between the germline ends. Germline V CDR1 and CDR2: SGHTA, FQGNSA. The chain's CDR3 is CASSSPTSRSLSHYEQYF. Written as DNA, the CDR3 is TGTGCCAGCAGCTCCCCAACTTCCCGGAGCCTAAGTCACTACGAGCAGTACTTC. The full variable domain, its missing parts supplied by reference TRBV7-2 and TRBJ2-7, is GAGVSQSPSNKVTEKGKDVELRCDPISGHTALYWYRQSLGQGLEFLIYFQGNSAPDKSGLPSDRFSAERTGGSVSTLTIQRTQQEDSAVYLCASSSPTSRSLSHYEQYFGPGTRLTVT.

This clonotype was observed a handful of times. The chain joins TRBV21-1 to TRBJ2-3; TRBD1 is the table's D call and was not checked against the DNA. TRBV21-1 is a pseudogene locus. The CDR3 spans 14 residues. CDR3 sequence: CASLRDRNTDTQYF. The DNA of the CDR3 is TGTGCCAGCCTCCGGGACAGGAACACAGATACGCAGTATTTT.

This clonotype was observed a few times. The rearrangement joins TRBV6-6 to TRBJ1-1; 9 nucleotides align to TRBD1. The trim removed 9 bases at V and 5 bases at J, leaving 4 bases unmatched. Germline CDR1 MNHNY, CDR2 SVGAGI (reference sequence). The length of the CDR3 is 12 residues. CDR3 sequence: CASRDRETEAFF. CDR3 bases: TGTGCCAGTCGGGACAGGGAGACTGAAGCTTTCTTT.

About this clonotype itself: As the CDR3 is not closed by the conserved phenylalanine or tryptophan, this likely results from a read error. The chain carries TRBV7-2 and TRBJ2-7; 8 bases map to TRBD1. Germline V gene lookup returns CDR1 SGHTA and CDR2 FQGNSA. J gave up 6 bases and V 4 bases, and 8 bases lay outside the gene matches. CDR3 length: 14 residues. CDR3 DNA sequence: TGTGCCAGCAGCTCACGCCTTGGACAGGGCGAGCAGTACTCC. This sequence encodes CASSSRLGQGEQYS.

V gene TRBV7-9 combines with J gene TRBJ2-7; D remains unclear. The CDR3 length is 17 residues. V gave up 6 bases and J gave up 4 bases, with 25 bases separating them. Germline CDR1 SEHNR, CDR2 FQNEAQ (reference sequence). CDR3: CASRDGPPLNVDYEQYF. The CDR3 bases are TGTGCCAGCAGGGATGGGCCCCCCCTCAACGTTGATTACGAGCAGTACTTC. The whole variable domain, filled in from reference TRBV7-9 and TRBJ2-7, reads DTGVSQNPRHKITKRGQNVTFRCDPISEHNRLYWYRQTLGQGPEFLTYFQNEAQLEKSRLLSDRFSAERPKGSFSTLEIQRTEQGDSAMYLCASRDGPPLNVDYEQYFGPGTRLTVT.

This sequence joins TRBV20-1 and TRBJ2-3; 7 bases agree with TRBD1. CDR3 length: 14 residues. Germline CDR1 and CDR2: DFQATT and SNEGSKA (reference sequence). After removal of 3 bases from V and 2 bases from J, the junction contained 5 bases not matched to a gene. The CDR3: CSARTGSNTDTQYF. CDR3 DNA sequence: TGCAGTGCTAGGACAGGGTCGAACACAGATACGCAGTATTTT.

The J gene is TRBJ2-7, the V gene TRBV5-6; 8 nucleotides line up with TRBD1. Germline V gives CDR1 SGHDT, CDR2 YYEEEE. With V trimmed by 1 base and J by 2 bases, 2 bases remained unmatched. The CDR3 is made up of 14 amino acids. DNA for the CDR3: TGTGCCAGCAGCTTGTGGGACAGGACCTACGAGCAGTACTTC. Protein: CASSLWDRTYEQYF.

V usage is TRBV4-1 and J usage is TRBJ2-2, with D possibly being TRBD2 (6 bases). The germline V and J ends were trimmed by 0 bases and 5 bases, with 10 bases remaining between them. Looked up from germline, CDR1 is MGHRA and CDR2 is YSYEKL. This CDR3 is 15 amino acids long. The CDR3 region has the DNA TGCGCCAGCAGCCAAGACGCAGGGAGGACCGGGGAGCTGTTTTTT. Translation gives CASSQDAGRTGELFF.

This clonotype has just a few counts. The V and J genes are TRBV20-1 and TRBJ2-3; the D gene could be TRBD1 or TRBD2 (5 bases each). The CDR3 is made up of 13 amino acids. Trimming stripped 5 bases from V and 2 bases from J, with 11 bases between. Germline CDR1 reads DFQATT; CDR2 reads SNEGSKA (reference sequence). The CDR3 spells CSAGPGTTDTQYF. CDR3 sequence (DNA): TGCAGTGCTGGCCCCGGGACCACAGATACGCAGTATTTT.

CDR3 region: CACTGTTDTQYF. The DNA for the CDR3 is TGTGCCTGCACAGGGACCACAGATACGCAGTATTTT. The chain uses TRBV12-3 or TRBV12-4 and TRBJ2-3; perhaps TRBD1 as D (6 bases). V lost 11 bases, J lost 2 bases, and 11 bases lay in between. The CDR3 contains 12 residues.

This clonotype was seen a handful of times. The chain links TRBV12-3 or TRBV12-4 to TRBJ2-2; 9 nucleotides agree with TRBD2. V lost 5 bases, J lost 5 bases, and 3 bases stayed unmatched. CDR3 length: 14 residues. CDR3 in DNA: TGTGCCAGCAGTCGAGCGGGGGGAACCGGGGAGCTGTTTTTT. Protein product: CASSRAGGTGELFF.

This clonotype showed up just a few times. The chain links TRBV4-3 to TRBJ2-3; D is perhaps TRBD1 or TRBD2 (5 bases each). Trimming took 0 bases from V and 14 from J, leaving 12 bases between them. CDR1 is LGHNA and CDR2 is YSLEER in the germline V gene. The CDR3 is made up of 12 amino acids. The CDR3 here is CASSQEGEKLYF. For the CDR3, the DNA is TGCGCCAGCAGCCAAGAGGGGGAAAAGCTGTATTTT.

This chain uses TRBV29-1 with TRBJ1-1, with 7 nucleotides matching TRBD1. The CDR3 has 15 amino acids. The trim removed 1 base at V and 1 base at J, leaving 6 bases unmatched. Germline CDR1 reads SQVTM; CDR2 reads ANQGSEA. CDR3 coding DNA: TGCAGCGTTGAAGGAACAGGGGTGGGGAACACTGAAGCTTTCTTT. Translation: CSVEGTGVGNTEAFF.